Listed below are T cell receptor beta chains from one sample, sequenced in a study of blood T cell repertoires in COVID-19. Only in-frame clones appear in the TCRdb table, and some are missing; sequencing was by immunoSEQ multiplex PCR. The table records 90,000 to 100,000 clones, roughly 85% of them present only once. The source material was peripheral blood. The receptors originated from a man between 65 and 79 years old with acute or convalescent COVID-19. The CDR3 runs from the conserved cysteine through the conserved F or W.

v_call: TRBV27; cdr3_aa: CASSPGGANTEAFF
v_call: TRBV7-9; cdr3_aa: CASSPEAGRRGESGNTIYF
v_call: TRBV2; cdr3_aa: CASALQGNQPQHF
v_call: TRBV9; cdr3_aa: CASSVGTRTGSVGYTF
v_call: TRBV4-1; cdr3_aa: CASSQEVRAMPFYGYTF
v_call: TRBV6-1; cdr3_aa: CASSENWNTEAFF
v_call: TRBV6-6; cdr3_aa: CASSRQGLNEKLFF
v_call: TRBV25-1; cdr3_aa: CASSTGTGVYGYTF
v_call: TRBV11-2; cdr3_aa: CASSFDTVNTEAFF
v_call: TRBV27; cdr3_aa: CASKRDPTDTQYF
v_call: TRBV5-5; cdr3_aa: CASSRPSETYEQYF
v_call: TRBV6-5; cdr3_aa: CASRAEGARGYTF
v_call: TRBV29-1; cdr3_aa: CSVETGVTDTQYF
v_call: TRBV28; cdr3_aa: CASRGQGLANYGYTF
v_call: TRBV11-2; cdr3_aa: CASSLVAGGPYDTQYF
v_call: TRBV5-1; cdr3_aa: CASSGTDRSYGYTF
v_call: TRBV9; cdr3_aa: CASSVAGDQTYEQYF
v_call: TRBV28; cdr3_aa: CASSPMAPPGTQYF
v_call: TRBV7-9; cdr3_aa: CASSRGQGQETQYF
v_call: TRBV13; cdr3_aa: CASTPFGSGGTGELFF
v_call: TRBV11-2; cdr3_aa: CASSLMQATYGYTF
v_call: TRBV18; cdr3_aa: CASSPPAGGIDTQYF
v_call: TRBV6-6; cdr3_aa: CASSERQGYGYTF
v_call: TRBV20-1; cdr3_aa: CSAEPQEKLFF
v_call: TRBV7-2; cdr3_aa: CASSSQVAGNTIYF
v_call: TRBV19; cdr3_aa: CASRPGQSSYEQYF
v_call: TRBV9; cdr3_aa: CASSVDPGGLGNTIYF
v_call: TRBV15; cdr3_aa: CATSRARQGMLEETQYF
v_call: TRBV6-5; cdr3_aa: CASSYELAESYNEQFF
v_call: TRBV6-2/TRBV6-3; cdr3_aa: CASSYSTPRGRVRNTF
v_call: TRBV18; cdr3_aa: CASSPQSGTADSPLHF
v_call: TRBV6-2/TRBV6-3; cdr3_aa: CASSLGEFSYNSPLHF
v_call: TRBV18; cdr3_aa: CASSPQAGSNTGELFF
v_call: TRBV12-3/TRBV12-4; cdr3_aa: CASSAGGTEAFF
v_call: TRBV18; cdr3_aa: CASSRPSGKNEQFF
v_call: TRBV5-1; cdr3_aa: CASSLDGQGYSGNTIYF
v_call: TRBV6-5; cdr3_aa: CASSRGQAFEGYTF
v_call: TRBV7-9; cdr3_aa: CASNVRGGNEQFF
v_call: TRBV6-5; cdr3_aa: CASTGGSYNEQFF
v_call: TRBV29-1; cdr3_aa: CSVATGGYSSGNTIYF
v_call: TRBV6-1; cdr3_aa: CASSETWAANTEAFF
v_call: TRBV6-5; cdr3_aa: CASRLALYTGELFF
v_call: TRBV5-1; cdr3_aa: CASSGQGSLDTQYF
v_call: TRBV5-1; cdr3_aa: CASSLAQGGNTEAFF
v_call: TRBV19; cdr3_aa: CASSIGRDRGHSLHF
v_call: TRBV20-1; cdr3_aa: CSAESDTEAFF
v_call: TRBV7-2; cdr3_aa: CASSFAPAFYNEQFF
v_call: TRBV6-5; cdr3_aa: CASTWGLNEKLFF
v_call: TRBV5-1; cdr3_aa: CASSKTPRDTLSPLHF
v_call: TRBV6-5; cdr3_aa: CASSARGGSYNEQFF
v_call: TRBV28; cdr3_aa: CASTTSSNYGYTF
v_call: TRBV25-1; cdr3_aa: CASAPTSGNIQYF